This paragraph reports one T cell receptor (beta chain). Libraries were prepared by immunoSEQ multiplex PCR; TCRdb keeps only in-frame clonotypes and omits some of them. This table has some 97,000 clones, roughly 93% appearing once. This specimen belongs to a study of T cell changes during pregnancy in multiple sclerosis. The origin of this receptor is a female donor with multiple sclerosis, enrolled in a pregnancy study. The sequencing used peripheral blood, collected before pregnancy.

The DNA for the CDR3 is TGTGCCAGCAGTTTTGTGGGAGGGACTGAAGCTTTCTTT. Residues: CASSFVGGTEAFF. The chain combines TRBV27 with TRBJ1-1; no clear D gene. V was pared by 3 bases and J by 5 bases, with 10 bases between. Germline V gene data show CDR1 as MNHEY and CDR2 as SMNVEV (reference sequence). This CDR3 is 13 amino acids long.